This passage covers 24 T cell receptor beta chains from one sample sequenced in a study of blood T cell repertoires in COVID-19. The method was immunoSEQ multiplex PCR; TCRdb's version includes in-frame clones alone and lacks a portion of them. This sample carries some 180,000 clones, around nine tenths of them seen once, and the ten largest clones take roughly 6.7%. The material sequenced was peripheral blood. Receptors originate from a man aged 40-50 years with acute or convalescent COVID-19.

This chain links TRBV10-1 with TRBJ2-3, with D tentatively TRBD1 (5 bases). Trimming took off 6 bases at V and 4 bases at J, with 11 bases between the two ends. Per germline, CDR1 WNHNN and CDR2 SYGVQD (reference sequence). The CDR3 totals 13 residues. This CDR3 is CASSAPGSDTQYF. The CDR3 DNA reads TGCGCCAGCAGCGCCCCAGGGTCAGATACGCAGTATTTT.

This chain joins TRBV28 and TRBJ2-7; 9 bases are shared with TRBD1. The CDR3 consists of 14 residues. Trimming cost V 6 bases and J 4 bases; bases outside gene matches: 7. Per the germline V gene, CDR1 is MDHEN and CDR2 is SYDVKM. CDR3 region: CASRDRGGTYEQYF. CDR3 sequence (DNA): TGTGCCAGCAGGGACAGGGGCGGCACTTACGAGCAGTACTTC.

The J gene is TRBJ2-1, the V gene TRBV5-4, with 15 bases lining up with TRBD2. The germline CDR1 and CDR2 sequences are SGHNT and YYREEE (reference sequence). This CDR3 is built from 19 residues. The ends lost 0 bases at V and 9 bases at J; junction bases unmatched: 13. The CDR3 DNA is TGTGCCAGCAGCTTGGCGGGACTAGCGGGGGGTGTTTGGGTAGGTGAGCAGTTCTTC. It encodes CASSLAGLAGGVWVGEQFF.

V usage is TRBV14 and J usage is TRBJ1-2; maybe TRBD1 (6 bases). V lost 0 bases and J 8 bases, leaving 16 bases between the germline ends. CDR1 is SGHDN and CDR2 is FVKESK in the germline V gene. CDR3 length equals 15 residues. For the CDR3, the DNA is TGTGCCAGCAGCCAAGATTTTATGGCAGGGGACGGCTACACCTTC. It yields the protein CASSQDFMAGDGYTF.

The chain joins TRBV6-1 to TRBJ1-2, with D unresolved. Trimming removed 1 base at V and 5 bases at J, with 14 bases between. This CDR3 region has 15 residues. Germline CDR1 is MNHNS and CDR2 is SASEGT. CDR3 amino acids: CASSEGISGNYGYTF. The CDR3 DNA reads as TGTGCCAGCAGTGAAGGGATATCGGGTAATTATGGCTACACCTTC.

V and J are TRBV7-9 and TRBJ2-2; 8 positions agree with TRBD1. The ends lost 3 bases at V and 0 bases at J; junction bases unmatched: 0. The CDR3 totals 15 residues. The germline V gene encodes CDR1 SEHNR and CDR2 FQNEAQ (reference sequence). CDR3 in DNA: TGTGCCAGCAGCTTGGGACAGGCGAACACCGGGGAGCTGTTTTTT. Translation: CASSLGQANTGELFF. The whole variable domain, filled in from reference TRBV7-9 and TRBJ2-2, reads DTGVSQNPRHKITKRGQNVTFRCDPISEHNRLYWYRQTLGQGPEFLTYFQNEAQLEKSRLLSDRFSAERPKGSFSTLEIQRTEQGDSAMYLCASSLGQANTGELFFGEGSRLTVL.

V usage is TRBV6-5 and J usage is TRBJ1-2; 11 bases line up with TRBD1. Germline loops: CDR1 MNHEY, CDR2 SVGAGI. This CDR3 is built from 13 residues. V shed 6 bases and J 8 bases; nucleotides not matched to a gene: 5. CDR3 in DNA: TGTGCCAGCAGCGCAGGGACAGGGGGGGGCTACACCTTC. Its translation is CASSAGTGGGYTF.

This chain connects TRBV5-4 to TRBJ2-2; perhaps TRBD2 as D (6 bases). Germline V lookup: CDR1 SGHNT, CDR2 YYREEE (reference sequence). The CDR3 consists of 15 residues. The V end was cut by 1 base, the J end by 1 base, with 8 bases between. The CDR3 is CASSLTGENTGELFF. Here the CDR3 DNA reads TGTGCCAGCAGCTTGACGGGAGAGAACACCGGGGAGCTGTTTTTT.

This chain joins TRBV19 and TRBJ1-1; no definite D call. V was clipped by 1 base and J by 4 bases, with 7 bases between them. The CDR3 extends over 13 amino acids. In germline, CDR1 is LNHDA, CDR2 SQIVND (reference sequence). DNA for the CDR3: TGTGCCAGTAGTATAGCCCCCTCCACTGAAGCTTTCTTT. Translation gives CASSIAPSTEAFF.

V is TRBV2 and J is TRBJ1-5; perhaps TRBD1 as D (6 bases). The CDR3 totals 15 residues. V was pared by 7 bases and J by 5 bases, with 18 bases between. Germline values: CDR1 SNHLY, CDR2 FYNNEI. Here the CDR3 DNA reads TGTGCCAGCACTGATGGACAGAGAAGAGATCAGCCCCAGCATTTT. Protein: CASTDGQRRDQPQHF.

V is TRBV28 and J is TRBJ1-2; D gene uncertain. From germline, CDR1 is MDHEN and CDR2 SYDVKM. The CDR3 covers 14 residues. V was shortened by 8 bases and J by 8 bases, with 21 bases between the two germline ends. The CDR3 nucleotides read TGTGCCAGCTGTTGGTCGGAGCCCTCCCGGGGCTACACCTTC. It yields the protein CASCWSEPSRGYTF.

V usage is TRBV5-1 and J usage is TRBJ2-2, with 8 bases matching TRBD2. The CDR3 has 16 residues. The junction had 8 bases not matched to a gene; V was cut back by 5 bases and J by 2 bases. The germline V gene encodes CDR1 SGHRS and CDR2 YFSETQ. Here the CDR3 reads CASSPLAALNTGELFF. Here the CDR3 DNA reads TGCGCCAGCAGTCCACTAGCGGCGCTAAACACCGGGGAGCTGTTTTTT.

This chain connects TRBV7-6 to TRBJ2-2; 7 bases fit TRBD2. The CDR3 length is 16 residues. The trim removed 4 bases at V and 7 bases at J, leaving 12 bases unmatched. Per germline, CDR1 SGHVS and CDR2 FNYEAQ. CDR3 sequence: CASSSRGGEGSGELFF. For the CDR3, the DNA is TGTGCCAGCAGCTCCCGGGGAGGGGAAGGAAGCGGGGAGCTGTTTTTT. The full variable domain, in which reference TRBV7-6 and TRBJ2-2 provide the parts outside the CDR3, is GAGVSQSPRYKVTKRGQDVALRCDPISGHVSLYWYRQALGQGPEFLTYFNYEAQQDKSGLPNDRFSAERPEGSISTLTIQRTEQRDSAMYRCASSSRGGEGSGELFFGEGSRLTVL.

This clone was recorded once. This chain uses TRBV2 with TRBJ1-2; D not certain. The germline gives CDR1 SNHLY, CDR2 FYNNEI. The ends were cut back, 1 base at V and 4 bases at J, with 7 bases in the middle. The CDR3 loop spans 13 amino acids. CDR3 loop: CASSEGTGYGYTF. CDR3 nucleotide sequence: TGTGCCAGCAGTGAAGGAACGGGCTATGGCTACACCTTC.

This clone occurred once. The rearrangement uses TRBV29-1 and TRBJ2-5; tentative D call: TRBD2 (6 bases). V was pared by 8 bases and J by 5 bases, with 18 bases between. CDR1 and CDR2 (germline): SQVTM, ANQGSEA. The CDR3 runs to 13 residues. The CDR3 nucleotides are TGCAGCTCAGGATCGGAGGGCGGGGAGACCCAGTACTTC. Protein sequence: CSSGSEGGETQYF.

The chain uses TRBV15 and TRBJ2-7; 7 positions match TRBD2. With 0 bases clipped from V and 6 bases from J, the junction kept 14 bases outside the gene matches. Germline V gene data show CDR1 as LNHNV and CDR2 as YYDKDF (reference sequence). The CDR3 length is 17 residues. In DNA, the CDR3 is TGTGCCACCAGCAGAGATGGTGTGCGGGGAGGGGTAGGCGAGCAGTACTTC. The encoded protein is CATSRDGVRGGVGEQYF.

The V and J genes are TRBV5-4 and TRBJ1-2, with TRBD1 matching 12 bases. CDR1 is SGHNT and CDR2 is YYREEE in the germline V gene (reference sequence). J was trimmed by 4 bases and V by 3 bases; bases with no gene match: 1. There are 14 residues in the CDR3. The CDR3 reads CASSWDRGLYGYTF. Here the CDR3 DNA reads TGTGCCAGCAGCTGGGACAGGGGGCTCTATGGCTACACCTTC.

The V and J genes are TRBV7-2 and TRBJ1-1, with 8 bases fitting TRBD1. The V segment lost 5 bases and the J segment 5 bases; nucleotides outside the gene matches: 7. Germline assignment: CDR1 SGHTA and CDR2 FQGNSA. This CDR3 is built from 14 residues. Here the CDR3 DNA reads TGTGCCAGCAGCAATCAGGGGGCGAGAACTGAAGCTTTCTTT. This encodes CASSNQGARTEAFF.

The chain combines TRBV30 with TRBJ1-4; D is perhaps TRBD1 (6 bases). Trimming stripped 2 bases from V and 6 bases from J, with 10 bases between. The CDR3 covers 13 residues. Germline CDR1 is GTSNPN and CDR2 is SVGIG (reference sequence). CDR3 residues: CAWSRGGDEKLFF. The CDR3 nucleotides read TGTGCCTGGAGTCGAGGGGGAGATGAAAAACTGTTTTTT.

This clone came up once. The chain couples TRBV18 to TRBJ1-6; 7 positions match TRBD1. CDR1 and CDR2 (germline): KGHSH, LQKENI. V was clipped by 6 bases and J by 7 bases; unmatched bases: 12. The CDR3 extends over 16 amino acids. In DNA form, the CDR3 reads TGTGCCAGCTCGGATTCGACAGGGTTGGTCAATTCACCCCTCCACTTT. This encodes CASSDSTGLVNSPLHF.

The gene calls are TRBV10-3 and TRBJ1-3; a possible D gene is TRBD1 (5 bases). Per the germline V gene, CDR1 is ENHRY and CDR2 is SYGVKD. This CDR3 comprises 15 residues. V gave up 10 bases and J gave up 0 bases, with 16 bases separating them. The CDR3 sequence: CATQGTGGSGNTIYF. The CDR3, as DNA: TGTGCCACCCAAGGGACGGGAGGCTCTGGAAACACCATATATTTT.

This chain joins TRBV11-1 and TRBJ2-1; weak D call: TRBD2 (6 bases). The CDR3 is made up of 15 amino acids. CDR1 SGHAT and CDR2 FQDESV come from the germline V gene (reference sequence). V was pared by 5 bases and J by 3 bases, with 14 bases between. DNA of the CDR3: TGTGCCAGCAGCCCTAAGGGACTGTTCTACAATGAGCAGTTCTTC. Translated: CASSPKGLFYNEQFF.

This chain connects TRBV9 to TRBJ2-2; D is perhaps TRBD1 (6 bases). V lost 1 base and J 0 bases, leaving 10 bases between the germline ends. CDR1 SGDLS and CDR2 YYNGEE come from the germline V gene. The CDR3 is made up of 16 amino acids. CDR3: CASSVRGIANTGELFF. The CDR3 DNA is TGTGCCAGCAGCGTAAGGGGGATCGCGAACACCGGGGAGCTGTTTTTT.

J is TRBJ2-5 and V is TRBV5-1, with TRBD2 as a possible D gene (5 bases). The ends were cut back, 1 base at V and 7 bases at J, with 11 bases in the middle. Per the germline V gene, CDR1 is SGHRS and CDR2 is YFSETQ. The CDR3 spans 13 residues. CDR3 sequence: CASSLFAGRTQYF. CDR3 sequence (DNA): TGCGCCAGCAGCTTGTTCGCGGGCCGGACCCAGTACTTC.